What follows describes a single TCR beta chain. Its specific antigen is unknown. No quality values exist for individual bases; no much larger clone is one base distant. Genomic DNA was extracted from sorted cells for sequencing of the TCRbeta CDR3 region. TCRbeta CDR3 regions were sequenced using the immunoSEQ Assay. This is the immuneACCESS table as TCRdb keeps it, with only in-frame sequences that have V and J called. A part of the clones is gone; compared with another copy, unresolved V genes explain less than half, and the rest is unexplained. For this sample there are roughly 38,000 clones; roughly 69% appear just once. The ten largest clones take up 18% of the sample. This entry belongs to a study of OX40 agonist ivuxolimab in advanced cancers. In the study overall: The costimulatory receptor OX40 (CD134) was targeted by ivuxolimab, a fully human IgG2 agonistic monoclonal antibody. In the dose-escalation cohort, 65% to 90% of patients were male, and the mean age was roughly 60 years, with a range of about 23 to 90. Of the approximately 50 dose-escalation patients, hepatocellular carcinoma was present in some 19, melanoma in some 15, renal cell carcinoma in 9 and head and neck cancer in 9. The paper reports the monotherapy dose-escalation portion (N of about 50 patients) of the phase I ivuxolimab trial. Prior anti-PD-1, anti-PD-L1 or anti-CTLA-4 therapy was permitted, and about two fifths of dose-escalation patients had received checkpoint inhibitors. Partial responses occurred in three dose-escalation patients: two with cutaneous melanoma and one with hepatocellular carcinoma. Intravenous ivuxolimab was administered to patients every 2 weeks at six dose levels: 0.01, 0.1, 0.3, 1.5, 3 and 10 mg/kg. Peripheral TCRbeta sequencing aimed to test whether ivuxolimab altered TCR sequence diversity and caused clonal T-cell expansion. Overall results and qualifications from the work: After ivuxolimab, CD8+ T cells had more expanded clones than CD4+ T cells on average. In the 0.1-3.0 mg/kg groups, partial responders were among the patients with the lowest normalized peripheral clonal expansion, particularly in CD8+ T cells. The antigen specificity of the clonally expanded peripheral T cells was not determined. Low levels of normalized T-cell clonal expansion were also shown by some nonresponding patients. At doses of 0.1 to 3.0 mg/kg, clonal expansion of both CD4+ and CD8+ blood T cells was observed from baseline to week 6.

From cysteine to phenylalanine, the CDR3 is 15 amino acids long. CDR3 DNA only is kept here, 45 bases in frame from base 1. The V end gives up 6 bases and the J end 12 bases, leaving 13 bases in the junction not matched to a gene. The germline V gene specifies MNHEY as CDR1 and SVGAGI as CDR2. The trial excluded patients who had a history of autoimmune disease or were on systemic immunosuppression. Peripheral blood for TCR sequencing was collected from all dose cohorts at baseline, on cycle 4 day 1, and on cycle 7 day 1. Samples came from an open-label, multicenter, first-in-human phase I dose-escalation trial of ivuxolimab. Adults with locally advanced or metastatic melanoma, renal cell carcinoma, hepatocellular carcinoma or head and neck squamous cell carcinoma were enrolled in the trial. CD4+ and CD8+ T cells were sorted separately from peripheral blood before TCR sequencing.

This receptor was identified in an adult with an advanced solid tumor such as melanoma, head and neck, liver or kidney cancer. This specimen consisted of CD4+ or CD8+ T cells sorted from blood, obtained in a trial of the OX40 agonist ivuxolimab. This sequence uses TRBV6-5 and TRBJ1-6; TRBD1 agrees with 8 junctional bases. The DNA sequence follows: TGTGCCAGCAGGCGAGGACAGGGAACAGTGTTACCCCTCCACTTT. This yields the protein CASRRGQGTVLPLHF.